Listed below are T cell receptor beta chains from one sample, sequenced in a study of shared clonotypes between healthy human individuals. The repertoire was sequenced with immunoSEQ multiplex PCR; TCRdb's copy has only in-frame clones and lacks some. The sample carries roughly 640,000 clones, more than 95% recorded once. Sequenced: naive CD4+ T cells sorted from blood. These receptors were obtained from a woman aged 25-40 years in good health. Both conserved end residues are part of each CDR3. The D gene is left open where the match is weak. Part of the rows lack a size; the others show once, few, many or a class for expanded clones.

cdr3_nt,cdr3_aa,d_call,v_call,clone_size,j_call
TGTGCCAGCAGTTTAACCCCGGGACAGGGTTCAGCCGAGCAGTACTTC,CASSLTPGQGSAEQYF,TRBD1,TRBV28,once,TRBJ2-7
TGTGCCAGCTCACCACTTGGCAGGGACACAGATACGCAGTATTTT,CASSPLGRDTDTQYF,-,TRBV18,-,TRBJ2-3
TGTGCCATCAGGACAGGGAACACTGAAGCTTTCTTT,CAIRTGNTEAFF,-,TRBV10-3,-,TRBJ1-1
TGTGCCAGTAGTTCGACAGGGCTTGAAAAACTGTTTTTT,CASSSTGLEKLFF,TRBD1,TRBV19,-,TRBJ1-4
TGTGCCAGCAGCCGGGGTCTAGGGACTAGCTCGAAGGATGAGCAGTTCTTC,CASSRGLGTSSKDEQFF,TRBD2,TRBV28,-,TRBJ2-1
TGCGCCAGCACGGGACTAGCGGGAGCTGAGTCCTACAATGAGCAGTTCTTC,CASTGLAGAESYNEQFF,TRBD2,TRBV5-1,-,TRBJ2-1
TGTGCCAGCAGCCTAGGTATGGGTCAGCCCCAGCATTTT,CASSLGMGQPQHF,-,TRBV7-3,-,TRBJ1-5
TGTGCCAGTAGTATTACGGGAGGCACTGAAGCTTTCTTT,CASSITGGTEAFF,-,TRBV19,-,TRBJ1-1
TGTGCCAGCAGTAACAACAGGGGGCAGACCACTGAAGCTTTCTTT,CASSNNRGQTTEAFF,TRBD1,TRBV2,-,TRBJ1-1
TGTGCCAGCAGGCGGATTAGAGTGGAAGAGACCCAGTACTTC,CASRRIRVEETQYF,-,TRBV7-8,-,TRBJ2-5
TGTGCCAGCAGCTTAGTTGGCACTAGCGAATCCTACAATGAGCAGTTCTTC,CASSLVGTSESYNEQFF,TRBD2,TRBV7-8,-,TRBJ2-1
TGTGCCAGCACCTACCAGGGGGCGGTAGGATATGGCTACACCTTC,CASTYQGAVGYGYTF,TRBD1,TRBV28,-,TRBJ1-2
TGTGCCAGCAGTGAACTTAGGCGGGACTACGAGCAGTACTTC,CASSELRRDYEQYF,-,TRBV6-1,-,TRBJ2-7
TGTGCCAGCAGCTCCCCTGGACAGAGGTACAATGAGCAGTTCTTC,CASSSPGQRYNEQFF,-,TRBV7-6,-,TRBJ2-1
TGCGCCAGCAGCTTGCCCCTGGACAGGGGGCCTAGCACAGATACGCAGTATTTT,CASSLPLDRGPSTDTQYF,TRBD1,TRBV5-1,-,TRBJ2-3
TGTGCCAGCAGCTTGTGGAATAGCGGCCAAGAGACCCAGTACTTC,CASSLWNSGQETQYF,-,TRBV5-8,-,TRBJ2-5
TGCGCCAGCAGCTTTAATGGACAGGGGGCCTCCAACACTGAAGCTTTCTTT,CASSFNGQGASNTEAFF,TRBD1,TRBV5-1,-,TRBJ1-1
TGTGCCAGCAGCTTAGGGTTAGCCAGCACCGGGGAGCTGTTTTTT,CASSLGLASTGELFF,-,TRBV7-2,-,TRBJ2-2
TGTGCCAGAAGCACTTACTTGGTTGGGCGGGGAGGCAATGAGCAGTTCTTC,CARSTYLVGRGGNEQFF,-,TRBV5-3,-,TRBJ2-1
TGTGCCAGCAGTTACTCGGATCAGGGCGGTCAGCCCCAGCATTTT,CASSYSDQGGQPQHF,-,TRBV6-5,few,TRBJ1-5
TGTGCCAGCAGTCCCGGACAGAACGCCTATGGCTACACCTTC,CASSPGQNAYGYTF,-,TRBV6-1,-,TRBJ1-2
TGTGCCAGCAGGAAGAGCGGGACCGGCTACGAGCAGTACTTC,CASRKSGTGYEQYF,TRBD2,TRBV6-1,-,TRBJ2-7
TGTGCCAGCAGTGAATGGCGGGGACAGGGAACCTACGAGCAGTACTTC,CASSEWRGQGTYEQYF,TRBD1,TRBV25-1,-,TRBJ2-7
TGCAGCGTTGAAGATCGAGGTCTCCACGAGCAGTACTTC,CSVEDRGLHEQYF,-,TRBV29-1,-,TRBJ2-7
TGTGCCAGCAGGGCGGAGAGGAACACTGAAGCTTTCTTT,CASRAERNTEAFF,-,TRBV2,few,TRBJ1-1
TGTGCCAGCAGCTTTGAGGTCTCTGAAGCTTTCTTT,CASSFEVSEAFF,-,TRBV7-9,-,TRBJ1-1
TGCGCCAGCAGTGACAACGGGTATGGCTACACCTTC,CASSDNGYGYTF,-,TRBV10-1,-,TRBJ1-2
TGTGCCAGCAGCGGGAGCGACCCGGGACTGGAGACCCAGTACTTC,CASSGSDPGLETQYF,-,TRBV5-6,-,TRBJ2-5
TGTGCCAGCAGTGAGGGCAGACCCAATCAGCCCCAGCATTTT,CASSEGRPNQPQHF,-,TRBV6-1,-,TRBJ1-5
TGTGCCAGCAGTATCTCCTACGAGCAGTACTTC,CASSISYEQYF,-,TRBV2,-,TRBJ2-7
TGTGCCAGCCGGGACAGCGATAGGGCCAACGTCCTGACTTTC,CASRDSDRANVLTF,TRBD1,TRBV19,-,TRBJ2-6
TGTGCCAGCAGTTACGGCTATGGCTACACCTTC,CASSYGYGYTF,-,TRBV6-5,-,TRBJ1-2
TGTGCCAGCAGTGACTCCGGAAGAAACTATGGCTACACCTTC,CASSDSGRNYGYTF,-,TRBV6-4,-,TRBJ1-2
TGTGCCAGCAGTGGGATAGCGGGAGTTAAGTACAATGAGCAGTTCTTC,CASSGIAGVKYNEQFF,TRBD2,TRBV6-1,once,TRBJ2-1
TGTGCCAGCAGTCGACAGGGAACTAACTATGGCTACACCTTC,CASSRQGTNYGYTF,TRBD1,TRBV6-6,-,TRBJ1-2
TGTGCCAGCAACGGAGGGGGGGAGAATTCACCCCTCCACTTT,CASNGGGENSPLHF,-,TRBV28,-,TRBJ1-6
TGTGCCAGCAGCCTGGTTGCGGGAGATACTATGGGGACCCAGTACTTC,CASSLVAGDTMGTQYF,TRBD2,TRBV14,once,TRBJ2-5
TGCGCCAGCAGTCCCAGGCCTCCCGGGACTAGCGGGGTTTCCGACGAGCAGTACTTC,CASSPRPPGTSGVSDEQYF,TRBD2,TRBV5-1,-,TRBJ2-7
TGTGCCAGCAGTGCCGGGACAGGGGGTGAAAAACTGTTTTTT,CASSAGTGGEKLFF,TRBD1,TRBV6-1,-,TRBJ1-4
TGCAGCTTTGGGCGGAACCAAGAGACCCAGTACTTC,CSFGRNQETQYF,-,TRBV29-1,-,TRBJ2-5
TGTGCCAGCAGTTACAACGGGAACCAAGAGACCCAGTACTTC,CASSYNGNQETQYF,-,TRBV6-5,-,TRBJ2-5
TGTGCCAGCAGCCATACAGTGACCGGGGAGCTGTTTTTT,CASSHTVTGELFF,-,TRBV7-6,-,TRBJ2-2